The entry that follows covers one TCR beta chain sequence. The sample comes from a study of blood T cell repertoires in COVID-19. On the study more broadly: Samples taken during acute and convalescent COVID-19 were collected in the United States, Italy and Spain. The cDNA or gDNA used as material had been derived from T cells, B-cell-depleted T cells, or PBMCs.

V was clipped by 7 bases and J by 0 bases, with 13 bases between them. This CDR3 is 14 amino acids long. CDR1 and CDR2 (germline): MNHEY, SVGAGI. Per the authors' pipeline: Using reference gene primer amplification, nucleated cell counts were estimated. Sequenced by immunoSEQ multiplex PCR; TCRdb stores in-frame clones only, minus some. V, J and clone size are those of that table, while D and trimming were read from the DNA. The sample has around 63,000 clones; around 90% are singletons. The genes are TRBV6-5 and TRBJ2-7, with D unresolved. The sequenced sample was peripheral blood. This TCR was recovered from a man aged 50-60 years with active COVID-19. CDR3 sequence: CASNPEFFSYEQYF. In DNA, the CDR3 is TGTGCCAGCAACCCAGAATTTTTCTCCTACGAGCAGTACTTC.